This T cell receptor beta chain emerged from a study of T cell clonality in common variable immunodeficiency. Some clones are missing from TCRdb's copy, which holds only in-frame ones; the method was immunoSEQ multiplex PCR. This sample has more than 55,000 clones, each found more than once. J was trimmed by 4 bases and V by 6 bases; bases with no gene match: 5. This CDR3 spans 14 amino acids. Germline V gene lookup returns CDR1 DFQATT and CDR2 SNEGSKA (reference sequence). This clone was observed at least ten times. The CDR3 end falls 3 residues outside the read, so it is completed with the germline J gene. The sample contains more than one DNA sequence encoding this CDR3. Caucasian heritage predominated among both patients and controls.

This clonotype was obtained from a person aged 18 to 75 in good health. The source material was peripheral blood mononuclear cells. The chain recombines TRBV20-1 with TRBJ2-5, with TRBD2 matching over 13 bases. Partial CDR3 DNA: TGCAGTGCAAGGACTAGCGGGAGCCGAGAGACC. This gives the protein CSARTSGSRET. The entire CDR3 sequence reads CSARTSGSRETQYF.